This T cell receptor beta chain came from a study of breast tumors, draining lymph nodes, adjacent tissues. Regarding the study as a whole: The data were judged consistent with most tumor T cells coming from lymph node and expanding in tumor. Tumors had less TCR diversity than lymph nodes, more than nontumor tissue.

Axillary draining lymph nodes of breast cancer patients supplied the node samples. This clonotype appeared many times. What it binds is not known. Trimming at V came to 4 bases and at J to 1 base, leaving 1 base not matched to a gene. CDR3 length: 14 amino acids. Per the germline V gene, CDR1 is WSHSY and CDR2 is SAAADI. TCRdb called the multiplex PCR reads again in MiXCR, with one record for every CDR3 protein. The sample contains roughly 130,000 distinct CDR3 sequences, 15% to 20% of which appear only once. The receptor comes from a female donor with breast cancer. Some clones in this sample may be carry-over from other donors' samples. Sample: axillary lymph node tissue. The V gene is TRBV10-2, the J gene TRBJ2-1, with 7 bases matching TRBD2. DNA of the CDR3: TGCGCCAGCAGTGTCGGGAGGTCCTACAATGAGCAGTTCTTC. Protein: CASSVGRSYNEQFF.